This T cell receptor (beta chain) was sequenced in a study of T-cell memory formation after mild COVID-19. The overall study: The TCR clusters were mostly specific to one donor.

CDR1 is SGHTA, CDR2 FQGNSA, per germline. V lost 5 bases to trimming and J lost 0 bases, with 16 bases between them. The CDR3 runs 16 residues. Turning to this clonotype: Its target is unknown.

MiXCR was run by TCRdb on the 5' RACE reads, yielding one entry per CDR3 protein. Of around 450,000 distinct CDR3 sequences detected, 20% to 30% appear once; the ten largest clones hold 8.5% to 10%. Points from the study as a whole: Largely, contracting CD4+ clones fell within CM and EM, and contracting CD8+ clones within EMRA.

The chain uses TRBV7-2 and TRBJ2-5, with no clear D. The clonotype comes from an adult woman who had mild COVID-19 (a few samples of this study predate the infection). Cell type and time point are not known. Source material: PBMCs or a T cell subset sorted from them (not recorded which). CDR3 in amino acids: CASSPSRVRHQETQYF. In DNA, the CDR3 is TGTGCCAGCAGCCCCTCCCGAGTGCGGCACCAAGAGACCCAGTACTTC.